This is a list of T cell receptor beta chains from one sample in a study of OX40 agonist ivuxolimab in advanced cancers. Only in-frame clones appear in the TCRdb table, and some are missing; sequencing was by immunoSEQ multiplex PCR. The data show roughly 13,000 clones, with approximately 93% seen just once and under 25% held by the top ten. The sample was CD4+ or CD8+ T cells sorted from blood, taken in a trial of the OX40 agonist ivuxolimab. All receptors derive from an adult with an advanced solid tumor such as melanoma, head and neck, liver or kidney cancer. CDR3s include the opening cysteine and the closing phenylalanine or tryptophan. D genes are given only for firm matches. Expanded clones get a size class; other rows say once, few or many, or leave the size out.

J gene: TRBJ2-2; V gene: TRBV5-4; D gene: .; clone size: once; CDR3 DNA: TGTGCCAGCAGCTTTTTCGGAACAGTCACCGGGGAGCTGTTTTTT; CDR3 protein: CASSFFGTVTGELFF
J gene: TRBJ2-7; V gene: TRBV9; D gene: .; clone size: .; CDR3 DNA: TGTGCCAGCAGCGTAGGCGGGGAGCAGTACTTC; CDR3 protein: CASSVGGEQYF
J gene: TRBJ1-6; V gene: TRBV5-4; D gene: .; clone size: few; CDR3 DNA: TGTGCCAGCAGCTTGGACTTGGTCAGCGATAATTCACCCCTCCACTTT; CDR3 protein: CASSLDLVSDNSPLHF
J gene: TRBJ2-3; V gene: TRBV6-5; D gene: .; clone size: .; CDR3 DNA: TGTGCCAGCAGTCCCGGAGGGTCTAGCACAGATACGCAGTATTTT; CDR3 protein: CASSPGGSSTDTQYF
J gene: TRBJ2-5; V gene: TRBV5-4; D gene: TRBD1; clone size: .; CDR3 DNA: TGTGCCAGCAGTTCTGGGGACAGAGGAGGAGAGACCCAGTACTTC; CDR3 protein: CASSSGDRGGETQYF
J gene: TRBJ1-3; V gene: TRBV27; D gene: .; clone size: .; CDR3 DNA: TGTGCCAGCCGCCCGGGGTCGGGAAACACCATATATTTT; CDR3 protein: CASRPGSGNTIYF
J gene: TRBJ2-1; V gene: TRBV5-6; D gene: .; clone size: once; CDR3 DNA: TGTGCCAGCAGCTTCCGGGCCCCCAATGAGCAGTTCTTC; CDR3 protein: CASSFRAPNEQFF
J gene: TRBJ1-2; V gene: TRBV6-5; D gene: .; clone size: .; CDR3 DNA: TGTGCCAGCAGTTCCGACAAAAACCGACGCTATGGCTACACCTTC; CDR3 protein: CASSSDKNRRYGYTF
J gene: TRBJ2-7; V gene: TRBV4-1; D gene: TRBD2; clone size: .; CDR3 DNA: TGCGCCAGCAGCCAGACTAGCGGGATCTACGAGCAGTACTTC; CDR3 protein: CASSQTSGIYEQYF
J gene: TRBJ1-1; V gene: TRBV15; D gene: .; clone size: .; CDR3 DNA: TGTGCCACCAGCTATCGCCAGGGGAAGAACACTGAAGCTTTCTTT; CDR3 protein: CATSYRQGKNTEAFF
J gene: TRBJ2-2; V gene: TRBV12-5; D gene: TRBD2; clone size: .; CDR3 DNA: TGTGCTAGTGGCCTTGGGACCGGGACTAGCGGGAGAACCGACACCGGGGAGCTGTTTTTT; CDR3 protein: CASGLGTGTSGRTDTGELFF
J gene: TRBJ2-7; V gene: TRBV30; D gene: TRBD2; clone size: .; CDR3 DNA: TGTGCCTGGAGTGTAGGTAGCGGGAGTTCCGAGCAGTACTTC; CDR3 protein: CAWSVGSGSSEQYF
J gene: TRBJ2-3; V gene: TRBV27; D gene: TRBD2; clone size: .; CDR3 DNA: TGTGCCAGCAGCTGGGGACTAGCGGGAGTGGCGGATACGCAGTATTTT; CDR3 protein: CASSWGLAGVADTQYF
J gene: TRBJ2-3; V gene: TRBV5-1; D gene: .; clone size: once; CDR3 DNA: TGCGCCAGCAGGGTTACAGGGATGGAGCAGTATTTT; CDR3 protein: CASRVTGMEQYF
J gene: TRBJ2-3; V gene: TRBV7-9; D gene: .; clone size: .; CDR3 DNA: TGTGCCAGCAGCCCCACCCTGACAGATACGCAGTATTTT; CDR3 protein: CASSPTLTDTQYF
J gene: TRBJ2-7; V gene: TRBV27; D gene: .; clone size: .; CDR3 DNA: TGTGCCAGCAGCCCTGGGGGTTCGTACGAGCAGTACTTC; CDR3 protein: CASSPGGSYEQYF
J gene: TRBJ2-7; V gene: TRBV6-1; D gene: .; clone size: .; CDR3 DNA: TGTGCCAGCAGTGGGTTCGACAGCTACGAGCAGTACTTC; CDR3 protein: CASSGFDSYEQYF
J gene: TRBJ2-4; V gene: TRBV11-2; D gene: TRBD2; clone size: .; CDR3 DNA: TGTGCCAGCAGCCCAGTAGCGGGAGGTGTCATTCAGTACTTC; CDR3 protein: CASSPVAGGVIQYF
J gene: TRBJ1-5; V gene: TRBV30; D gene: TRBD1; clone size: .; CDR3 DNA: TGTGCCTGGAGTGTAGGGACAGGGGGCTATAATCAGCCCCAGCATTTT; CDR3 protein: CAWSVGTGGYNQPQHF
J gene: TRBJ2-2; V gene: TRBV6-5; D gene: .; clone size: .; CDR3 DNA: TGTGCCAGCAGCCCGGACTATCCGAACACCGGGGAGCTGTTTTTT; CDR3 protein: CASSPDYPNTGELFF
J gene: TRBJ2-2; V gene: TRBV28; D gene: .; clone size: once; CDR3 DNA: TGTGCCAGCAGTTTTACGGGAGTCTATACCGGGGAGCTGTTTTTT; CDR3 protein: CASSFTGVYTGELFF
J gene: TRBJ1-5; V gene: TRBV15; D gene: .; clone size: .; CDR3 DNA: TGTGCCACCTCGAGAGGTTCGAGCAATCAGCCCCAGCATTTT; CDR3 protein: CATSRGSSNQPQHF
J gene: TRBJ2-1; V gene: TRBV7-9; D gene: .; clone size: .; CDR3 DNA: TGTGCCAGCAGCGCGACGCTCGTTGACAATGAGCAGTTCTTC; CDR3 protein: CASSATLVDNEQFF
J gene: TRBJ2-5; V gene: TRBV27; D gene: TRBD1; clone size: .; CDR3 DNA: TGTGCCAGCAGCCCTATCGGACAGGGAGGAGGTTTTGGCCAAGAGACCCAGTACTTC; CDR3 protein: CASSPIGQGGGFGQETQYF
J gene: TRBJ1-2; V gene: TRBV4-1; D gene: .; clone size: .; CDR3 DNA: TGCGCCAGCAGCCCATTGGTACTGGGTGGCTACACCTTC; CDR3 protein: CASSPLVLGGYTF
J gene: TRBJ2-7; V gene: TRBV4-2; D gene: TRBD2; clone size: .; CDR3 DNA: TGTGCCAGCAGCCAACAGGGACTAGCGGGGGCCTCCTACGAGCAGTACTTC; CDR3 protein: CASSQQGLAGASYEQYF
J gene: TRBJ2-1; V gene: TRBV7-6; D gene: .; clone size: .; CDR3 DNA: TGTGCCAGCACCCGCTGGCCCGCGCTGGATGAGCAGTTCTTC; CDR3 protein: CASTRWPALDEQFF
J gene: TRBJ2-7; V gene: TRBV27; D gene: .; clone size: .; CDR3 DNA: TGTGCCAGCAGTTTTGGGGCAGGGTCTGTGTACGAGCAGTACTTC; CDR3 protein: CASSFGAGSVYEQYF
J gene: TRBJ1-5; V gene: TRBV7-6; D gene: .; clone size: .; CDR3 DNA: TGTGCCGACAAGCAAGGGGGTGGGCCGGCCTATAGAGATCAGCCCCAGCATTTT; CDR3 protein: CADKQGGGPAYRDQPQHF
J gene: TRBJ1-5; V gene: TRBV13; D gene: TRBD1; clone size: .; CDR3 DNA: TGTGCCAGCAGCTTAGGGACAGGGGGCTTCCCCCAGCATTTT; CDR3 protein: CASSLGTGGFPQHF
J gene: TRBJ1-1; V gene: TRBV6-5; D gene: .; clone size: .; CDR3 DNA: TGTGCCAGCAGTTACTCCACAACTGGGAACACTGAAGCTTTCTTT; CDR3 protein: CASSYSTTGNTEAFF